These 27 T cell receptor beta chains came from one sample sequenced in a study of blood T cell repertoires in COVID-19. Generated by immunoSEQ multiplex PCR, the TCRdb table keeps only in-frame clones and is missing some. The table shows 10,000 or so clones, with less than 90% occurring only once. The sample was peripheral blood. These receptors were obtained from a human donor in a cohort sampled during active COVID-19.

The chain is built from TRBV9 and TRBJ2-7; D is ambiguous. CDR1 and CDR2 (germline): SGDLS, YYNGEE. Trimming stripped 3 bases from V and 0 bases from J, with 16 bases between. This CDR3 is built from 16 residues. This CDR3 is CASSGDTATFSYEQYF. DNA of the CDR3: TGTGCCAGCAGCGGTGACACTGCCACGTTCTCCTACGAGCAGTACTTC.

The chain joins TRBV3-1 (or the pseudogene TRBV3-2) to TRBJ2-7, with TRBD1 identical over 8 bases. The CDR3 is 14 residues long. Germline V gene lookup returns CDR1 LGHDT and CDR2 YNNKEL (reference sequence). Trimming removed 3 bases from V and 6 bases from J; junction bases left unmatched: 7. Here the CDR3 DNA reads TGTGCCAGCAGCCAGCTAGACAGGGGTCGCGAGCAGTACTTC. It yields the protein CASSQLDRGREQYF.

The rearrangement joins TRBV15 to TRBJ2-5, with TRBD1 matching 11 bases. The CDR3 runs 15 residues. Germline V gene data show CDR1 as LNHNV and CDR2 as YYDKDF (reference sequence). Trimming took 4 bases from V and 5 from J; bases not matched to a gene: 6. The CDR3 region is CATSTDRGHWETQYF. CDR3 coding DNA: TGTGCCACCAGCACGGACAGGGGGCATTGGGAGACCCAGTACTTC.

The rearrangement uses TRBV5-4 and TRBJ2-1, with 7 bases identical to TRBD2. Germline CDR1 is SGHNT and CDR2 is YYREEE (reference sequence). The CDR3 contains 15 residues. V trimming: 0 bases; J trimming: 4 bases; junction bases outside the gene matches: 4. CDR3 amino acids: CASSLGTSEYNEQFF. The CDR3 DNA is TGTGCCAGCAGCTTGGGGACTAGTGAATACAATGAGCAGTTCTTC.

This chain uses TRBV6-1 with TRBJ2-7; TRBD2 matches 9 bases. J gave up 5 bases and V 2 bases, and 7 bases lay outside the gene matches. This CDR3 comprises 15 residues. Germline values: CDR1 MNHNS, CDR2 SASEGT. In nucleotides, the CDR3 is TGTGCCAGCAGTGAATTTGCGGGAGGGAGGAACGAGCAGTACTTC. This gives the protein CASSEFAGGRNEQYF.

This clone turned up a few times. This chain links TRBV6-1 with TRBJ1-1; D remains unclear. The CDR3 is made up of 13 amino acids. Germline CDR1 MNHNS, CDR2 SASEGT. V gave up 2 bases and J gave up 10 bases, with 14 bases separating them. The CDR3, as DNA: TGTGCCAGCAGTGAACTCGGTTTTGGCGGAGCTTTCTTT. This gives the protein CASSELGFGGAFF.

This chain joins TRBV5-1 and TRBJ2-1, with 8 bases fitting TRBD2. This CDR3 has 17 amino acids. From germline, CDR1 is SGHRS and CDR2 YFSETQ. The trim removed 4 bases at V and 4 bases at J, leaving 13 bases unmatched. Written as DNA, the CDR3 is TGCGCCAGCAGCCAATACAAAACAGCGGGAGTTTACAATGAGCAGTTCTTC. Amino acid sequence: CASSQYKTAGVYNEQFF.

In this sample, this clone turned up once. This rearrangement joins TRBV28 to TRBJ1-4; TRBD1 aligns across 10 bases. CDR3 length: 15 amino acids. Germline V CDR1 and CDR2: MDHEN, SYDVKM. V lost 0 bases and J lost 7; bases outside the gene matches: 2. In nucleotides, the CDR3 is TGTGCCAGCAGTTTATGGGGACAGGGGACTGAAAAACTGTTTTTT. This encodes CASSLWGQGTEKLFF. Combining the CDR3 with reference TRBV28 and TRBJ1-4 gives the whole variable domain DVKVTQSSRYLVKRTGEKVFLECVQDMDHENMFWYRQDPGLGLRLIYFSYDVKMKEKGDIPEGYSVSREKKERFSLILESASTNQTSMYLCASSLWGQGTEKLFFGSGTQLSVL.

This sequence joins TRBV25-1 and TRBJ1-5, with TRBD1 as a possible D gene (5 bases). CDR3 size: 13 residues. Trimming removed 6 bases from V and 6 bases from J, with 12 bases in between. CDR1 and CDR2 from the germline V gene are MGHDK and SYGVNS. CDR3: CASRGGEGQPQHF. As DNA, the CDR3 is TGTGCCAGCAGGGGGGGGGAGGGTCAGCCCCAGCATTTT.

This sequence joins TRBV7-9 and TRBJ1-2; TRBD1 is a possible D gene (5 bases). The CDR3 is made up of 15 amino acids. V was shortened by 5 bases and J by 7 bases, with 20 bases between the two germline ends. Germline V gene lookup returns CDR1 SEHNR and CDR2 FQNEAQ (reference sequence). CDR3 residues: CASSTAGGTLLGYTF. For the CDR3, the DNA is TGTGCCAGCAGCACGGCGGGCGGGACTCTTCTTGGCTACACCTTC.

This clone was recorded once. The J gene is TRBJ2-3, the V gene TRBV5-1, with 10 bases lining up with TRBD1. Trimming took 3 bases from V and 2 from J; bases not matched to a gene: 3. The CDR3 runs to 15 residues. The germline gives CDR1 SGHRS, CDR2 YFSETQ. The DNA of the CDR3 is TGCGCCAGCAGCTGGGGACAGGGGAACACAGATACGCAGTATTTT. This gives the protein CASSWGQGNTDTQYF.

This clone qualifies as medium-sized (0.01 to 0.1%). The gene calls are TRBV5-6 and TRBJ2-5, with 7 bases matching TRBD1. Trimming cost V 4 bases and J 5 bases; bases outside gene matches: 8. The CDR3 has 14 residues. Germline CDR1 reads SGHDT; CDR2 reads YYEEEE. DNA of the CDR3: TGTGCCAGCAGCCCGACAGGGTGGGGGGAGACCCAGTACTTC. The encoded protein is CASSPTGWGETQYF.

The chain combines TRBV5-1 with TRBJ2-1, with TRBD2 identical over 12 bases. With V trimmed by 5 bases and J by 5 bases, 20 bases remained unmatched. This CDR3 is built from 20 residues. Germline-derived CDR1 and CDR2 are SGHRS and YFSETQ. CDR3 residues: CASRSQDNRLRTSGNNEQFF. Written as DNA, the CDR3 is TGCGCCAGCAGGAGCCAGGACAATCGGCTCCGGACTAGCGGGAACAATGAGCAGTTCTTC.

This clone was found once. The V and J genes are TRBV10-3 and TRBJ2-3; TRBD1 agrees at 8 bases. Looked up from germline, CDR1 is ENHRY and CDR2 is SYGVKD. The CDR3 is made up of 14 amino acids. Losses at the gene ends were 8 bases for V and 2 bases for J; bases not matched to a gene: 6. The DNA for the CDR3 is TGTGCCATCGGACAGGGTAAATACACAGATACGCAGTATTTT. Protein product: CAIGQGKYTDTQYF.

The V gene is TRBV5-1, the J gene TRBJ2-7, with D tentatively TRBD2 (5 bases). The CDR3 is made up of 14 amino acids. Germline assignment: CDR1 SGHRS and CDR2 YFSETQ. The V and J ends lost 1 base and 4 bases respectively, with 12 bases between them. The CDR3 coding sequence is TGCGCCAGCAGCTTGTCATCCGGGATTTACGAGCAGTACTTC. This sequence encodes CASSLSSGIYEQYF. Drawing the rest from reference TRBV5-1 and TRBJ2-7, the complete variable domain is KAGVTQTPRYLIKTRGQQVTLSCSPISGHRSVSWYQQTPGQGLQFLFEYFSETQRNKGNFPGRFSGRQFSNSRSEMNVSTLELGDSALYLCASSLSSGIYEQYFGPGTRLTVT.

The V and J genes are TRBV9 and TRBJ2-7; 9 bases match TRBD2. Germline loops: CDR1 SGDLS, CDR2 YYNGEE. The CDR3 is 15 residues long. V lost 0 bases and J lost 2; bases outside the gene matches: 3. The CDR3 coding sequence is TGTGCCAGCAGCGTAGAGGGCGGGAGGGCCTACGAGCAGTACTTC. It encodes CASSVEGGRAYEQYF.

The chain couples TRBV29-1 to TRBJ2-7; 12 nucleotides agree with TRBD1. The CDR3 is 14 residues long. Trimming cost V 7 bases and J 2 bases; bases outside gene matches: 6. The germline V gene encodes CDR1 SQVTM and CDR2 ANQGSEA. This CDR3 is CSAQRDRGPYEQYF. For the CDR3, the DNA is TGCAGCGCCCAGAGGGACAGGGGGCCCTACGAGCAGTACTTC.

This chain links TRBV7-9 with TRBJ2-1, with 8 bases identical to TRBD2. CDR3 length equals 15 residues. The J segment lost 3 bases and the V segment lost 3 bases, leaving 4 bases of the junction unmatched. The germline gives CDR1 SEHNR, CDR2 FQNEAQ (reference sequence). CDR3 in DNA: TGTGCCAGCAGCTTTCGGGAGGGAGGCTACAATGAGCAGTTCTTC. Its translation: CASSFREGGYNEQFF.

CDR3 sequence: CASRRNEAGGTRNTDTQYF. CDR3 sequence (DNA): TGTGCCAGCAGGAGAAACGAAGCGGGCGGCACACGAAACACAGATACGCAGTATTTT. The chain carries TRBV7-9 and TRBJ2-3, with a possible D match to TRBD2 (6 bases). Germline V gives CDR1 SEHNR, CDR2 FQNEAQ (reference sequence). V was cut by 6 bases and J by 2 bases, with 27 bases left in between. There are 19 residues in the CDR3.

The chain uses TRBV30 and TRBJ2-5; 7 bases line up with TRBD2. This CDR3 region has 15 residues. Germline CDR1 reads GTSNPN; CDR2 reads SVGIG (reference sequence). Trimming at V came to 0 bases and at J to 2 bases, leaving 6 bases not matched to a gene. CDR3 region: CAWSVGSSGQETQYF. The CDR3 nucleotides are TGTGCCTGGAGTGTGGGGTCTAGCGGACAAGAGACCCAGTACTTC.

The chain joins TRBV19 to TRBJ2-2; 14 positions agree with TRBD2. CDR1 and CDR2 from the germline V gene are LNHDA and SQIVND (reference sequence). The ends lost 7 bases at V and 5 bases at J; junction bases unmatched: 9. The CDR3 loop spans 17 amino acids. CDR3 sequence (DNA): TGTGCCAGTACCTTCTCCGGGACTAGCGGGAGAACCGGGGAGCTGTTTTTT. Translating gives CASTFSGTSGRTGELFF.

V and J are TRBV6-1 and TRBJ1-4; no definite D call. The V end lost 3 bases, the J end lost 4 bases, and 6 bases lay between the germline ends. Germline lookup yields CDR1 MNHNS and CDR2 SASEGT. The CDR3 totals 13 residues. CDR3 sequence (DNA): TGTGCCAGCAGTGACGAACTTAATGAAAAACTGTTTTTT. Its protein is CASSDELNEKLFF.

The chain links TRBV15 to TRBJ2-7, with 8 positions matching TRBD2. The germline V gene has CDR1 LNHNV and CDR2 YYDKDF (reference sequence). The CDR3 sequence is 12 residues long. J lost 7 bases, V lost 5 bases, and 4 bases had no gene match. The CDR3 is CATSVLAGEQYF. The CDR3 nucleotides are TGTGCCACCAGCGTGCTAGCGGGTGAGCAGTACTTC.

The V call is TRBV20-1, the J call TRBJ2-1; TRBD2 matches at 10 bases. Germline assignment: CDR1 DFQATT and CDR2 SNEGSKA (reference sequence). The CDR3 has 18 residues. V lost 3 bases to trimming and J lost 3 bases; unmatched junction nucleotides: 14. As DNA, the CDR3 is TGCAGTGCTAGTTTGGAGCCTAGCGGGAGCCAGCACTACAATGAGCAGTTCTTC. Translated: CSASLEPSGSQHYNEQFF.

The V call is TRBV11-2, the J call TRBJ1-4; the match to TRBD1 covers 8 bases. Germline loops: CDR1 SGHAT, CDR2 FQNNGV. V trimming: 5 bases; J trimming: 8 bases; junction bases outside the gene matches: 7. The CDR3 is made up of 14 amino acids. CDR3 coding DNA: TGTGCCAGCAGCCTAACCAGGGGGCGGGAAAAACTGTTTTTT. This translates into CASSLTRGREKLFF.

Written as DNA, the CDR3 is TGTGCCAGCAGGGGACTTCTCAACACCGGGGAGCTGTTTTTT. Its protein is CASRGLLNTGELFF. The rearrangement uses TRBV7-3 and TRBJ2-2, with a possible D match to TRBD2 (6 bases). Per the germline V gene, CDR1 is SGHTA and CDR2 is FQGTGA. The V gene lost 6 bases and the J gene lost 2 bases, with 10 bases spanning the gap. The CDR3 runs to 14 residues.

In this sample, this clone turned up a few times. For the CDR3, the DNA is TGTGCCAGCAGCCCCAAAGGGACATATAGCGGGAGGGATGAGCAGTACTTC. This gives the protein CASSPKGTYSGRDEQYF. The chain employs TRBV2 and TRBJ2-7, with 11 positions matching TRBD2. Germline V gene lookup returns CDR1 SNHLY and CDR2 FYNNEI. This CDR3 spans 17 amino acids. V lost 6 bases and J lost 7; bases outside the gene matches: 17.